These 22 T cell receptor beta chains share one sample of origin, sequenced in a study of regulatory T cells in long-lasting Graves disease. Documented time point: newly diagnosed GD, antithyroid drugs for less than 3 months. Researchers made the TCR library from RNA that was extracted from PBMCs. Researchers made TCR beta libraries by using iRepertoire HTBI primers and running Arm-PCR on CDR3 regions. TCRdb analysed the multiplex PCR reads with MiXCR anew, one entry per CDR3 protein. Of some 330,000 distinct CDR3 sequences in the sample, around 11% are singletons; the top ten hold approximately 17%. These data are also associated with another study on T cells in Graves' hyperthyroidism and ophthalmopathy.

Specimen: peripheral blood mononuclear cells (PBMCs), collected at new diagnosis, from a patient treated with antithyroid drugs. Receptors originate from a woman under 30 with Graves disease.

This clonotype was recorded a few times. A much larger clone differs by one base, so this may be a read error. The V and J genes are TRBV24-1 and TRBJ2-5; D may be TRBD2 (7 bases). The CDR3 consists of 15 residues. CDR1 is KGHDR, CDR2 SFDVKD, per germline. Trimming removed 5 bases at V and 9 bases at J, with 21 bases between. The CDR3 region is CATSATRGAWESQYF. CDR3 coding DNA: TGTGCCACCAGTGCTACACGGGGGGCGTGGGAATCCCAGTACTTC.

In this sample, this clonotype turned up many times. The J gene is TRBJ2-2, the V gene TRBV12-5; TRBD1 matches at 8 bases. Germline CDR1 LGHNT, CDR2 FRNRAP. The length of the CDR3 is 15 residues. Unmatched junction bases numbered 9, after V lost 6 bases and J lost 6 bases. CDR3 amino acids: CASGNRGSGAGELFF. DNA of the CDR3: TGTGCTAGTGGAAACAGGGGGTCCGGGGCCGGGGAGCTGTTTTTT. The whole variable domain, remainder taken from reference TRBV12-5 and TRBJ2-2, is DARVTQTPRHKVTEMGQEVTMRCQPILGHNTVFWYRQTMMQGLELLAYFRNRAPLDDSGMPKDRFSAEMPDATLATLKIQPSEPRDSAVYFCASGNRGSGAGELFFGEGSRLTVL.

This clonotype was observed many times. The rearrangement links TRBV6-9 to TRBJ2-5, with D hard to call. Trimming took off 4 bases at V and 3 bases at J, with 12 bases between the two ends. The germline CDR1 and CDR2 sequences are MNHGY and SVAAGI. This CDR3 is built from 14 residues. The CDR3 DNA sequence: TGTGCCAGCAGTTCATTACATCCTAAAGAGACCCAGTACTTC. Its translation is CASSSLHPKETQYF.

In this sample, this clonotype turned up many times. This sequence joins TRBV6-1 and TRBJ2-7; either TRBD1 or TRBD2 may fit D (5 bases each). The CDR3 length is 15 residues. V gave up 7 bases and J gave up 7 bases, with 23 bases separating them. The V gene's germline CDR1 is MNHNS and CDR2 SASEGT. CDR3 in DNA: TGTGCCAGCACCCTAGACGGGACCCCCCTAGGGGAGCAGTACGTC. As protein: CASTLDGTPLGEQYV.

J is TRBJ1-2 and V is TRBV20-1, with D possibly being TRBD1 (5 bases). Germline V gene lookup returns CDR1 DFQATT and CDR2 SNEGSKA (reference sequence). Trimming cost V 3 bases and J 3 bases, with 23 bases left between them. The CDR3 sequence is 17 residues long. The CDR3 region is CSASRRGMRFDDYGYTF. DNA for the CDR3: TGCAGTGCTAGTCGACGGGGGATGAGGTTTGATGACTATGGCTACACCTTC.

This clonotype was picked up a small number of times. Just one base apart from a much larger clone, this may be a read error. The rearrangement joins TRBV3-1 to TRBJ2-3; no clear D gene. The J call may be mistaken, given a closer DNA end match to TRBJ1-5. Germline CDR1 LGHDT, CDR2 YNNKEL (reference sequence). The CDR3 totals 13 residues. CDR3 sequence (DNA): TGTGCCAGCAGCCAAGGGGTAATGGATACGCAGCATTTT. This translates into CASSQGVMDTQHF.

This clonotype was detected ten times or more. The CDR3 DNA follows: TGTGCCAGCAGCTTCCGTTTTGATCTCAATCAGCCCCAGCATTTT. Amino acid sequence: CASSFRFDLNQPQHF. The chain recombines TRBV5-8 with TRBJ1-5; D remains ambiguous. Trimming pared 2 bases from V and 3 bases from J, leaving 12 bases between. CDR1 SGHTS and CDR2 YDEGEE come from the germline V gene. The CDR3 has 15 residues.

The chain uses TRBV7-6 and TRBJ2-2; 7 bases line up with TRBD1. CDR3 length equals 14 residues. Germline lookup yields CDR1 SGHVS and CDR2 FNYEAQ. Trimming cost V 5 bases and J 4 bases; bases outside gene matches: 4. CDR3 protein: CASSDRDSTGELFF. DNA of the CDR3: TGTGCCAGCAGCGACCGGGACAGCACCGGGGAGCTGTTTTTT. The full variable domain, rest sourced from reference TRBV7-6 and TRBJ2-2, is GAGVSQSPRYKVTKRGQDVALRCDPISGHVSLYWYRQALGQGPEFLTYFNYEAQQDKSGLPNDRFSAERPEGSISTLTIQRTEQRDSAMYRCASSDRDSTGELFFGEGSRLTVL.

This clonotype was seen only once. The chain couples TRBV4-3 to TRBJ2-1; TRBD1 matches 8 bases. The length of the CDR3 is 15 residues. Germline-derived CDR1 and CDR2 are LGHNA and YSLEER. V shed 5 bases and J 6 bases; nucleotides not matched to a gene: 9. The CDR3 sequence is CASSTRTGLGNEQFF. DNA of the CDR3: TGCGCCAGCAGCACCCGGACAGGGTTGGGCAATGAGCAGTTCTTC.

This clonotype was observed a few times. The chain uses TRBV5-1 and TRBJ2-3, with TRBD2 as a possible D gene (6 bases). The CDR3 is 16 amino acids. V gave up 0 bases and J gave up 4 bases, with 15 bases separating them. In germline, CDR1 is SGHRS, CDR2 YFSETQ. The CDR3 reads CASSLDAGSWADTQYF. The CDR3, as DNA: TGCGCCAGCAGCTTGGACGCGGGGTCATGGGCAGATACGCAGTATTTT.

Remarks on this clonotype: One base away lies a much larger clone, so this may be a sequencing read error. The chain recombines TRBV12-3 or TRBV12-4 with TRBJ2-2; D perhaps matches TRBD2 (5 bases). This CDR3 comprises 13 residues. In nucleotides, the CDR3 is TGTGCCAGCAGTACTACACGTACCGGGGAGCTGCTTTTT. Its protein product is CASSTTRTGELLF.

The chain links TRBV5-1 to TRBJ1-2; D ambiguous. CDR1 is SGHRS, CDR2 YFSETQ, per germline. The CDR3 runs to 14 residues. Trimming stripped 0 bases from V and 8 bases from J, with 14 bases between. As DNA, the CDR3 is TGCGCCAGCAGCTTGGTTTTCCGGGGATGGGGCTACACCTTC. As protein: CASSLVFRGWGYTF.

The V call is TRBV12-3 or TRBV12-4, the J call TRBJ1-2; D gene uncertain. The CDR3 is 12 amino acids. Deletions cut 6 bases from V and 4 bases from J, with 9 bases between. CDR3 sequence reads: CASSTRVYGYTF. The CDR3 DNA reads TGTGCCAGCAGCACCAGAGTCTATGGCTACACCTTC.

The V gene is TRBV9, the J gene TRBJ1-1; D gene ambiguous. Between the trimmed V and J ends, which lost 0 bases and 8 bases, there was a span of 14 bases. Germline lookup yields CDR1 SGDLS and CDR2 YYNGEE. There are 14 residues in the CDR3. In nucleotides, the CDR3 is TGTGCCAGCAGCGTAGGAAGTGGGAGCCCGGAAGCTTTCTTT. Amino acids: CASSVGSGSPEAFF.

This clonotype came up many times. V gene TRBV15 combines with J gene TRBJ1-1, with D hard to call. V lost 1 base to trimming and J lost 5 bases, with 14 bases between them. This CDR3 comprises 15 residues. CDR1 is LNHNV, CDR2 YYDKDF, per germline (reference sequence). CDR3 DNA: TGTGCCACCAGCAGAGGAGGCGCTGGGAGTACTGAAGCTTTCTTT. Translation: CATSRGGAGSTEAFF.

To note about this clonotype: It may be a read error: a sequence one base away is much more abundant. The chain uses TRBV6-2 or TRBV6-3 and TRBJ2-1; 12 nucleotides agree with TRBD2. This CDR3 comprises 13 residues. V shed 11 bases, J shed 6 bases, and the junction held 5 bases outside the gene matches. CDR1 and CDR2 (germline): MNHEY, SVGEGT. CDR3 region: CAGGLAGTNEQFF. The CDR3 DNA reads TGTGCCGGCGGACTAGCGGGGACCAATGAGCAGTTCTTC.

This clonotype has at least ten counts. The chain combines TRBV15 with TRBJ2-2; D remains ambiguous. This CDR3 contains 14 residues. Trimming removed 5 bases at V and 4 bases at J, with 11 bases between. The germline V gene encodes CDR1 LNHNV and CDR2 YYDKDF (reference sequence). CDR3 amino acids: CATSLRPTTGELFF. CDR3 nucleotide sequence: TGTGCCACCAGCCTCAGGCCCACCACCGGGGAGCTGTTTTTT.

This clonotype was detected ten times or more. The chain carries TRBV6-1 and TRBJ1-2; no definite D call. The CDR3 contains 11 residues. The germline V gene has CDR1 MNHNS and CDR2 SASEGT. Trimming stripped 7 bases from V and 3 bases from J, with 6 bases between. The CDR3, as DNA: TGTGCCAGCAAGAAGGACTATGGCTACACCTTC. Encoded protein: CASKKDYGYTF.

This clonotype appeared many times. The V call is TRBV9, the J call TRBJ1-1; TRBD1 aligns across 8 bases. V lost 8 bases to trimming and J lost 3 bases; unmatched junction nucleotides: 12. In germline, CDR1 is SGDLS, CDR2 YYNGEE. The CDR3 extends over 15 amino acids. The CDR3 loop is CARGDHRGRHTEAFF. DNA of the CDR3: TGTGCCAGGGGTGACCACAGGGGGAGGCACACTGAAGCTTTCTTT. Variable domain in full (rest from reference TRBV9 and TRBJ1-1): DSGVTQTPKHLITATGQRVTLRCSPRSGDLSVYWYQQSLDQGLQFLIQYYNGEERAKGNILERFSAQQFPDLHSELNLSSLELGDSALYFCARGDHRGRHTEAFFGQGTRLTVV.

This clonotype has a count of ten or more. The chain is built from TRBV12-3 or TRBV12-4 and TRBJ1-1; D may be TRBD1 (6 bases). The CDR3 is 21 residues long. Trimming removed 3 bases at V and 3 bases at J, with 32 bases between. The CDR3 region has the DNA TGTGCCAGCAGTTTCCGGGGGGCGTATTCCGTGAGCGTTCACTTGGACACTGAAGCTTTCTTT. Its translation: CASSFRGAYSVSVHLDTEAFF.

Many counts were recorded for this clonotype. The CDR3 loop reads CASSPPGLAYGGQFF. CDR3 nucleotide sequence: TGTGCCAGCTCACCTCCGGGACTAGCCTACGGGGGGCAGTTCTTC. V gene TRBV18 combines with J gene TRBJ2-1, with 9 bases identical to TRBD2. The CDR3 is made up of 15 amino acids. Germline V gives CDR1 KGHSH, CDR2 LQKENI. Trimming at V came to 3 bases and at J to 12 bases, leaving 12 bases not matched to a gene.

This clonotype has ten or more counts. At one boundary the junction diverges from the germline segment, which might be a read error. The chain combines TRBV2 with TRBJ1-1; TRBD1 agrees at 7 bases. This CDR3 region has 17 residues. CDR1 and CDR2 (germline): SNHLY, FYNNEI. CDR3: CASSEGQLTGEGTEAFF. Written as DNA, the CDR3 is TGTGCCAGCAGCGAAGGCCAGTTAACAGGGGAAGGAACTGAAGCTTTCTTT.